The TCR beta chain described here comes from a study of blood T cell repertoires in COVID-19. Whole-study context: COVID-19 samples, acute and convalescent, were from the United States, Italy and Spain. From T cells, B-cell-depleted T cells, or PBMCs came the material, which was cDNA or gDNA.

Trimming took 0 bases from V and 0 from J, leaving 3 bases between them. CDR1 and CDR2 (germline): LNHDA, SQIVND (reference sequence). The CDR3 length is 14 residues. How the authors handled the data: Counts of nucleated cells, estimated from reference gene primer amplification, were obtained. TCRdb keeps only in-frame clones here, not all; method: immunoSEQ multiplex PCR. From that table come the V and J calls and clone size; the DNA was used to work out D and trimming. The sample shows about 180,000 clones, roughly 78% of them seen only once. In Seattle, patients joined the study during active infection and were tracked longitudinally.

Sample: peripheral blood. The TCR sequence derives from a woman in her sixties or seventies with COVID-19, enrolled during active disease. The V and J genes are TRBV19 and TRBJ1-3; D is undetermined. The CDR3 DNA follows: TGTGCCAGTAGTATAGACAACTCTGGAAACACCATATATTTT. This encodes CASSIDNSGNTIYF.